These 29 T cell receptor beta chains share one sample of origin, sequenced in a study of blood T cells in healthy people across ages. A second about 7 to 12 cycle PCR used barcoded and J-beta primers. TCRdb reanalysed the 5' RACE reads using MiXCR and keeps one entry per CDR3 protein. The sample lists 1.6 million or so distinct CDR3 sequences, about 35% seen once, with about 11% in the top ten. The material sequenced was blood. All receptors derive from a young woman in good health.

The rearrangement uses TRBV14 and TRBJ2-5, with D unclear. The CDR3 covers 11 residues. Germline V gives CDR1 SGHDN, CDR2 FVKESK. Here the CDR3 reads CVGSQGVEEYF. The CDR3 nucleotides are TGTGTCGGCAGCCAAGGAGTTGAGGAGTACTTC.

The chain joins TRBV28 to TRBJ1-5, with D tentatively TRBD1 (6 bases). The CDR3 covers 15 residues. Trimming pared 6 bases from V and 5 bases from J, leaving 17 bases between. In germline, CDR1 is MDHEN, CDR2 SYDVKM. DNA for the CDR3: TGTGCCAGCAGGCCCCGGGGGGGCACGTATCAGCCCCAGCATTTT. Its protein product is CASRPRGGTYQPQHF.

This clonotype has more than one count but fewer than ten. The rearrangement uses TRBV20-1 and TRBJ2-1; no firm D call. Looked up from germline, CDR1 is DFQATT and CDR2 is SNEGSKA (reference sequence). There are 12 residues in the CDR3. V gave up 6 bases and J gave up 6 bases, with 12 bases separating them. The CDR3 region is CSAPNRLNEQFF. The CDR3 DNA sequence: TGCAGTGCGCCTAACCGTCTCAATGAGCAGTTCTTC.

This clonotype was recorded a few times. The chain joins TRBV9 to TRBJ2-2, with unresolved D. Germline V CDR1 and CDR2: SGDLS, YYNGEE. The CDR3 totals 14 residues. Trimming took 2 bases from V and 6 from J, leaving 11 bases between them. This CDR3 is CASSVHFGAGELFF. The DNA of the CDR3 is TGTGCCAGCAGCGTCCATTTTGGGGCCGGGGAGCTGTTTTTT.

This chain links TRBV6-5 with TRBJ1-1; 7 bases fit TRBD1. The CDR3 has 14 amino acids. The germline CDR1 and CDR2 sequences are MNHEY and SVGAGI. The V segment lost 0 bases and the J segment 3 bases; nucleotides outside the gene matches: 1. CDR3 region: CASSYSRGHTEAFF. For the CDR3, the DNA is TGTGCCAGCAGTTACTCGAGGGGGCACACTGAAGCTTTCTTT.

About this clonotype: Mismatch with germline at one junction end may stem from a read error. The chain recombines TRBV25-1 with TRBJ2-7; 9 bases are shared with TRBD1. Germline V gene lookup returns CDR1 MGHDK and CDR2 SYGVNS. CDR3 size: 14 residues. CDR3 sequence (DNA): TGTGCCGGCAGTGAGGGGACAGGGAACAGGGAGCAGTACTTC. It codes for CAGSEGTGNREQYF.

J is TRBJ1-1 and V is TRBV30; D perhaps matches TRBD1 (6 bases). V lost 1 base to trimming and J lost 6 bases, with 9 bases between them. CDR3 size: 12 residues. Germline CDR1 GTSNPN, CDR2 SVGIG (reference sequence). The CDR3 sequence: CAWSGEGAEAFF. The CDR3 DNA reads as TGTGCCTGGAGTGGGGAGGGGGCTGAAGCTTTCTTT.

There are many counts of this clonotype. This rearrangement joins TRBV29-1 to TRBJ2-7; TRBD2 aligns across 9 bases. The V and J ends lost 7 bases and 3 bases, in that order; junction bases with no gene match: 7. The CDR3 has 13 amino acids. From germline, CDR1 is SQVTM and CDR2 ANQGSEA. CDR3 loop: CSGSSGNGYEQYF. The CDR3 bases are TGCAGCGGGTCTAGCGGGAACGGCTACGAGCAGTACTTC.

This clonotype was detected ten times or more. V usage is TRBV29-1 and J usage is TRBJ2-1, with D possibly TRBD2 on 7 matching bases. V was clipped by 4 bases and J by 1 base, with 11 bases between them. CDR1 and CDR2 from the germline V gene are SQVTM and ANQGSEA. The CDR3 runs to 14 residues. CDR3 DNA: TGCAGCGTTGGAGGGAGGGGGTCCTACAATGAGCAGTTCTTC. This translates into CSVGGRGSYNEQFF.

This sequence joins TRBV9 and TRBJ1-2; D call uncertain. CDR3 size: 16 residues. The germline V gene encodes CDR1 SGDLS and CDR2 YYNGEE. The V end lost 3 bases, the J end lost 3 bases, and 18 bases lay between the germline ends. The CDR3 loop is CASSASLASDYYGYTF. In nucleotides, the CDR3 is TGTGCCAGCAGCGCTTCTCTGGCCTCGGACTACTATGGCTACACCTTC.

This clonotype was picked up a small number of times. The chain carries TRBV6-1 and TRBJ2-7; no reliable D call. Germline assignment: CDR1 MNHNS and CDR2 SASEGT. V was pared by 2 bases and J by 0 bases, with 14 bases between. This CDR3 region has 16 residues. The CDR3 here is CASSETGRISSYEQYF. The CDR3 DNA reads TGTGCCAGCAGTGAAACCGGACGGATAAGCTCCTACGAGCAGTACTTC.

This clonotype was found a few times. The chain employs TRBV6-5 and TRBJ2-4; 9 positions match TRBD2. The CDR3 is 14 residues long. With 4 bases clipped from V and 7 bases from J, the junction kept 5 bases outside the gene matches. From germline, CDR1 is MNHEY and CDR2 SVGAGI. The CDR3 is CASSLAGVGNIQYF. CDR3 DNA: TGTGCCAGCAGTTTAGCGGGAGTTGGGAACATTCAGTACTTC.

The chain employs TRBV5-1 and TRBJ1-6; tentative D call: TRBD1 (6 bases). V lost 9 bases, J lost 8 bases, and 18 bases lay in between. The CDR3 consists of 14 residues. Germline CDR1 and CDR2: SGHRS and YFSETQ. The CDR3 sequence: CANLVGQTDSPLHF. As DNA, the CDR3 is TGCGCCAACCTAGTAGGACAGACTGATTCACCCCTCCACTTT. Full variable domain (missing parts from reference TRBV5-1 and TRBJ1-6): KAGVTQTPRYLIKTRGQQVTLSCSPISGHRSVSWYQQTPGQGLQFLFEYFSETQRNKGNFPGRFSGRQFSNSRSEMNVSTLELGDSALYLCANLVGQTDSPLHFGNGTRLTVT.

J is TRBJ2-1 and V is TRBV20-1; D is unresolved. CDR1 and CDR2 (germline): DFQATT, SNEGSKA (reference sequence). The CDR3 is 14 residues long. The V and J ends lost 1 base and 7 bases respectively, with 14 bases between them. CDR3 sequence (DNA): TGCAGTGCTAGAGGTCCGCAGAGACGGAATGAGCAGTTCTTC. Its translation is CSARGPQRRNEQFF.

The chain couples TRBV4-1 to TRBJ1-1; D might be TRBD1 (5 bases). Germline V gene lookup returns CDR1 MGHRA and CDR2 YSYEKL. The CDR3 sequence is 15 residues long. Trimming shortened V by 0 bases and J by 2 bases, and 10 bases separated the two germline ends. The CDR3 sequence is CASSQEGDGNTEAFF. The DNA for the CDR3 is TGCGCCAGCAGCCAAGAAGGGGACGGAAACACTGAAGCTTTCTTT.

In DNA form, the CDR3 reads TGTGCCAGCAGCCTGGACAGTACTAGCACAGATACGCAGTATTTT. Translating it yields CASSLDSTSTDTQYF. The V and J genes are TRBV12-3 or TRBV12-4 and TRBJ2-3; D possibly corresponds to TRBD1 (6 bases). With 6 bases removed from V and 0 bases from J, the gap between germline ends came to 13 bases. The CDR3 spans 15 residues.

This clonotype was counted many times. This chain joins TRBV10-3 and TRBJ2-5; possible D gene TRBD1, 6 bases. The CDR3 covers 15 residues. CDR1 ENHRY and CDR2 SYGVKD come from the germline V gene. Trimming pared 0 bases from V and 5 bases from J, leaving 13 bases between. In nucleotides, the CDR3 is TGTGCCATCAGTGAGTCGGGCGGCCAGGGGGAGACCCAGTACTTC. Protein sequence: CAISESGGQGETQYF.

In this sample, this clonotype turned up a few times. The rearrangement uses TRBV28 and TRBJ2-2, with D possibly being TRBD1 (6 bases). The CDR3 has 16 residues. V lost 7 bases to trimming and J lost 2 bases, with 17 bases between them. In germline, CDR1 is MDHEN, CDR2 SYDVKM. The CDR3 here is CASTSLGALNTGELFF. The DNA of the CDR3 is TGTGCCAGCACCTCCCTGGGGGCCCTTAACACCGGGGAGCTGTTTTTT.

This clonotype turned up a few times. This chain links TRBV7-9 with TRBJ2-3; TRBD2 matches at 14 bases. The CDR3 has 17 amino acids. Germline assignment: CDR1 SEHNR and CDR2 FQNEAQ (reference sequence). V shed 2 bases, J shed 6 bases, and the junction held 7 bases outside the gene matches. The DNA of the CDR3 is TGTGCCAGCAGCTTACCGGGACTAGCGGGAGTTGTGGATACGCAGTATTTT. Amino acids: CASSLPGLAGVVDTQYF. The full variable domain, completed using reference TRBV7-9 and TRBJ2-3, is DTGVSQNPRHKITKRGQNVTFRCDPISEHNRLYWYRQTLGQGPEFLTYFQNEAQLEKSRLLSDRFSAERPKGSFSTLEIQRTEQGDSAMYLCASSLPGLAGVVDTQYFGPGTRLTVL.

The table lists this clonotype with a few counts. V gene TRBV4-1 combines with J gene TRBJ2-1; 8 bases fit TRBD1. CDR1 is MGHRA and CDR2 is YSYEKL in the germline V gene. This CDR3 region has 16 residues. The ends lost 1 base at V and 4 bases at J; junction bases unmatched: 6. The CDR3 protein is CASSQGTGTLYNEQFF. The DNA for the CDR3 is TGCGCCAGCAGCCAAGGGACAGGGACCTTGTACAATGAGCAGTTCTTC.

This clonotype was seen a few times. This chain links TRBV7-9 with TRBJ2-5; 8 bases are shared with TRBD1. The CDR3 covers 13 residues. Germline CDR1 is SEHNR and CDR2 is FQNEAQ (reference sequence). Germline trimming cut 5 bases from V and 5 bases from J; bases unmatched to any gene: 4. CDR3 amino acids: CASSTGGPETQYF. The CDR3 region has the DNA TGTGCCAGCAGCACAGGGGGGCCCGAGACCCAGTACTTC.

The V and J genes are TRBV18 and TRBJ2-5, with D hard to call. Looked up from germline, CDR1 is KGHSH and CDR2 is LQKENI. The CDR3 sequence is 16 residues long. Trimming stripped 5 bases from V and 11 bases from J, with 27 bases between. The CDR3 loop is CASSSMVGPRNNEQYF. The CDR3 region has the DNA TGTGCCAGCTCATCTATGGTGGGTCCCAGAAACAATGAGCAGTACTTC.

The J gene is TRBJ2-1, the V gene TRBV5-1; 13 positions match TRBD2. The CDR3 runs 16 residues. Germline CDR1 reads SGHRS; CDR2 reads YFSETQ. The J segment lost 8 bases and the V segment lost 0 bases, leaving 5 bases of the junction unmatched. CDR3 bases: TGCGCCAGCAGCTTGGATGGACTAGCGGGAGCCGATGAGCAGTTCTTC. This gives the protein CASSLDGLAGADEQFF.

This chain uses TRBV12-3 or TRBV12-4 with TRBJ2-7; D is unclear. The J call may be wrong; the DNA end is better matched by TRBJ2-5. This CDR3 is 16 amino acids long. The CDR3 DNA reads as TGTGCCAGCAGCCCGCAAGACGAGTCCTTCGGTGAGACCCAGTACTTC. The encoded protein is CASSPQDESFGETQYF.

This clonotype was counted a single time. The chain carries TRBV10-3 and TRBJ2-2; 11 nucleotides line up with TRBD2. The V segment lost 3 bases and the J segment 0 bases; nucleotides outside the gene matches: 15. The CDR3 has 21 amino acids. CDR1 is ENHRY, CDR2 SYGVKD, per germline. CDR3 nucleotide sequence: TGTGCCATCAGTGATACCCTAGCGGGGGGCCGTAGAACGCCGAACACCGGGGAGCTGTTTTTT. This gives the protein CAISDTLAGGRRTPNTGELFF.

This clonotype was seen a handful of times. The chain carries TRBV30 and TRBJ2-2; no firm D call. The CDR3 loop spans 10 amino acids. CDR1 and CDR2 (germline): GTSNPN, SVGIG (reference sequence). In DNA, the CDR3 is TGTGCTGCCAGAACCGGGGAGCTGTTTTTT. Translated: CAARTGELFF.

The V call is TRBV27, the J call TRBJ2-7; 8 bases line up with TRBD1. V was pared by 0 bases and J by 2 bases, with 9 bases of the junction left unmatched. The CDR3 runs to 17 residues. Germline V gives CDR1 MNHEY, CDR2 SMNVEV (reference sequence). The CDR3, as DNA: TGTGCCAGCAGTTTATCTCGACAGGGGTTGCTCCCCTACGAGCAGTACTTC. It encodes CASSLSRQGLLPYEQYF.

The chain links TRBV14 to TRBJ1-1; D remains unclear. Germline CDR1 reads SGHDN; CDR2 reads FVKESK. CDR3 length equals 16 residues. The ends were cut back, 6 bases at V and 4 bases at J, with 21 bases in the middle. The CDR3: CASSRIRLGWVTEAFF. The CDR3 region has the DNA TGTGCCAGCAGTCGCATTCGTTTGGGTTGGGTCACTGAAGCTTTCTTT.

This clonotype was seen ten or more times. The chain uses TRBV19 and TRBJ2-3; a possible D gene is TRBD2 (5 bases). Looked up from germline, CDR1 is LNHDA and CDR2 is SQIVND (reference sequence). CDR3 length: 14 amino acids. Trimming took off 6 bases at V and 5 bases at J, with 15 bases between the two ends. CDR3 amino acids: CASSSGISKDTQYF. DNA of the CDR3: TGTGCCAGTAGCTCCGGGATATCAAAAGATACGCAGTATTTT.